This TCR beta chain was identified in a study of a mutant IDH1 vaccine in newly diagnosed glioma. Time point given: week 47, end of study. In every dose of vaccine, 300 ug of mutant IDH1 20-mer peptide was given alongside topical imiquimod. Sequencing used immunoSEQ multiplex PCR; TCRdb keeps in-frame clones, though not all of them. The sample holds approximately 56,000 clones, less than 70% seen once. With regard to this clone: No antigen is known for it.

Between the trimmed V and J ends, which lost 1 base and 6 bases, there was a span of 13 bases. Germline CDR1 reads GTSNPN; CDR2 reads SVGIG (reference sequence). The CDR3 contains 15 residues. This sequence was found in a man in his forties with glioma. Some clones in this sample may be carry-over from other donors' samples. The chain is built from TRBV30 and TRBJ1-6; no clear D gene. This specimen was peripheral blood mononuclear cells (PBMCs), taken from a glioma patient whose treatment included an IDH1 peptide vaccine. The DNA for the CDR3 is TGTGCCTGGAGTGGACACGGAGGGTCTAATTCACCCCTCCACTTT. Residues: CAWSGHGGSNSPLHF.